These T cell receptor beta chains were read from a single sample in a study of blood T cell repertoires in COVID-19. Sequenced by immunoSEQ multiplex PCR; TCRdb stores in-frame clones only, minus some. The sample shows some 100,000 clones, 85% of them seen only once. Sequenced input: peripheral blood. The receptors derive from a man aged 50 to 60 with active or convalescent COVID-19. Both conserved end residues are part of each CDR3. The order of the fields is clone size, J gene, V gene, D gene, CDR3 DNA, CDR3 protein. D genes are given only for firm matches. Size values are once, few and many counts, or a class for expanded clones, and some rows have none.

>NA|TRBJ2-1|TRBV29-1|NA
TGCAGCGCCGCGGGGAGCGATTCCTACAATGAGCAGTTCTTC
CSAAGSDSYNEQFF
>NA|TRBJ1-3|TRBV6-1|NA
TGTGCCAGCAGTGAAACAGGCTCTGGAAACACCATATATTTT
CASSETGSGNTIYF
>NA|TRBJ1-4|TRBV30|TRBD1
TGTGCCTGGAGTGTAGGGACAGGGAATGAAAAACTGTTTTTT
CAWSVGTGNEKLFF
>NA|TRBJ1-1|TRBV7-9|NA
TGTGCCAGCAGGTTAGAGGGGCTGATCACTGAAGCTTTCTTT
CASRLEGLITEAFF
>NA|TRBJ1-1|TRBV11-3|TRBD1
TGTGCCAGCAGCCGGGACAGGGGTGAGGCTTTCTTT
CASSRDRGEAFF
>NA|TRBJ2-2|TRBV24-1|NA
TGTGCCACCAGTGATGGCGGGACTGACACCGGGGAGCTGTTTTTT
CATSDGGTDTGELFF
>NA|TRBJ1-5|TRBV3-1/TRBV3-2|TRBD1
TGTGCCAGCAGCCTGGGACAGAATAGCAATCAGCCCCAGCATTTT
CASSLGQNSNQPQHF
>NA|TRBJ2-7|TRBV7-9|NA
TGTGCCAGCAGCCTGGCAGGGGACGAGCAGTACTTC
CASSLAGDEQYF
>NA|TRBJ1-6|TRBV6-5|TRBD1
TGTGCCAGCAGAGCCCCGACAGGGGCAAATTCACCCCTCCACTTT
CASRAPTGANSPLHF
>NA|TRBJ1-4|TRBV5-1|TRBD1
TGCGCCAGCAGCTCGGGACAGACTAATGAAAAACTGTTTTTT
CASSSGQTNEKLFF
>NA|TRBJ2-1|TRBV2|NA
TGTGCCAGCAGTAGCACGTCCGGGCAGTTCTTC
CASSSTSGQFF
>NA|TRBJ2-2|TRBV5-1|TRBD1
TGCGCCAGCAGCCAAGGACAGGGGCGGAACACCGGGGAGCTGTTTTTT
CASSQGQGRNTGELFF
>NA|TRBJ2-5|TRBV6-6|TRBD2
TGTGCCAGCAGCCGGGGACTAGCGGGAGGGGAAGAGACCCAGTACTTC
CASSRGLAGGEETQYF
>NA|TRBJ1-1|TRBV28|NA
TGTGCCAGCAGCTGGGACAAGAACACTGAAGCTTTCTTT
CASSWDKNTEAFF
>NA|TRBJ2-1|TRBV9|TRBD2
TGTGCCAGCACAAGAACGGGACTAGCGGACTACAATGAGCAGTTCTTC
CASTRTGLADYNEQFF
>many|TRBJ2-7|TRBV6-5|TRBD2
TGTGCCAGCAGTACCGGGACTAGCGGGGCCTACGAGCAGTACTTC
CASSTGTSGAYEQYF
>once|TRBJ2-1|TRBV2|TRBD1
TGTGCCAGCAGACACAGGGGCGGGGAGCAGTTCTTC
CASRHRGGEQFF
>NA|TRBJ2-7|TRBV19|TRBD2
TGTGCCAGTAGTCGCGGGACTAGCGTCTCCTACGAGCAGTACTTC
CASSRGTSVSYEQYF
>few|TRBJ2-7|TRBV7-9|TRBD2
TGTGCCAGCAGGCATACCGATGGAGCGGGAGTGTACGAGCAGTACTTC
CASRHTDGAGVYEQYF
>once|TRBJ1-2|TRBV6-6|TRBD1
TGTGCCAGCAGTAATACAGGGGATGAGGGCTACACCTTC
CASSNTGDEGYTF
>NA|TRBJ2-2|TRBV5-1|NA
TGCGCCAGCAGCTTGAATAGCGGAGGCACCGGGGAGCTGTTTTTT
CASSLNSGGTGELFF
>NA|TRBJ2-3|TRBV9|NA
TGTGCCAGCAGCCTTCGACAGGGAGGTCTCACAGATACGCAGTATTTT
CASSLRQGGLTDTQYF
>NA|TRBJ1-2|TRBV5-1|NA
TGCGCCAGCAGCTTGGAAAGCATTAACTATGGCTACACCTTC
CASSLESINYGYTF
>NA|TRBJ1-1|TRBV29-1|NA
TGCAGCGACCTAGGGAGGCTGGGGCTGAACACTGAAGCTTTCTTT
CSDLGRLGLNTEAFF
>NA|TRBJ2-3|TRBV5-1|NA
TGCGCCAGCAGCTTTTCACCTATCGACACGGGGGCAGATACGCAGTATTTT
CASSFSPIDTGADTQYF
>NA|TRBJ2-5|TRBV5-1|TRBD1
TGCGCCAGCAGCTTGGAAGGTGACAGGGAAGAGACCCAGTACTTC
CASSLEGDREETQYF
>NA|TRBJ2-2|TRBV7-3|TRBD1
TGTGCCAGCAGCTTTACTCAGGGGGACGGGGAGCTGTTTTTT
CASSFTQGDGELFF
>NA|TRBJ1-1|TRBV5-1|NA
TGCGCCAGCAGCTTGGCTCCTCGAGGTGAAGCTTTCTTT
CASSLAPRGEAFF
>NA|TRBJ1-3|TRBV6-1|NA
TGTGCCAGCAGTGAAAACAGGGTATCAGGAAACACCATATATTTT
CASSENRVSGNTIYF
>NA|TRBJ2-7|TRBV19|NA
TGTGCCAGTAGCCTCGGAGCAGGGTTGGGCGAGCAGTACTTC
CASSLGAGLGEQYF
>NA|TRBJ2-7|TRBV30|NA
TGTGCCTGGAGCAGGGTCTCCTACGAGCAGTACTTC
CAWSRVSYEQYF
>NA|TRBJ2-3|TRBV5-1|NA
TGCGCCAGCAGCCCGGACATAGCGGAAACTAGCACAGATACGCAGTATTTT
CASSPDIAETSTDTQYF
>NA|TRBJ2-6|TRBV4-1|NA
TGCGCCAGCAGCCAATCCGGAGGGAATGGGGCCAACGTCCTGACTTTC
CASSQSGGNGANVLTF
>NA|TRBJ2-3|TRBV7-2|NA
TGTGCCAGCAGCTACCTCCCGGGAACTCTCAGCACAGATACGCAGTATTTT
CASSYLPGTLSTDTQYF
>NA|TRBJ2-7|TRBV5-1|TRBD1
TGCGCCAGCAGCTGGGGACAGGGGAGGTCCTACGAGCAGTACTTC
CASSWGQGRSYEQYF
>NA|TRBJ2-1|TRBV7-8|NA
TGTGCCAGCAGCTTTCCCTCAGGGGTCTACAATGAGCAGTTCTTC
CASSFPSGVYNEQFF
>once|TRBJ2-2|TRBV9|NA
TGTGCCAGCAGCGTAGGGCTAGCGTACACCGGGGAGCTGTTTTTT
CASSVGLAYTGELFF
>NA|TRBJ2-5|TRBV5-4|TRBD2
TGTGCCAGCAGCCCCTATAGTAGCGGGAGGGAGGAGACCCAGTACTTC
CASSPYSSGREETQYF
>NA|TRBJ2-5|TRBV5-4|TRBD1
TGTGCCAGCAGCTCGCGGACAGGGCAAGAGACCCAGTACTTC
CASSSRTGQETQYF
>once|TRBJ1-6|TRBV19|NA
TGTGCCACTTCCAGGGCCTCCGGGACCGGGGGAAGATCACCCCTCCACTTT
CATSRASGTGGRSPLHF
>many|TRBJ2-7|TRBV5-1|TRBD2
TGCGCCAGCAGCTTGGCGACTAGCCGCCAATCCTACGAGCAGTACTTC
CASSLATSRQSYEQYF
>NA|TRBJ1-5|TRBV4-1|NA
TGCGCCAGCAGCCAAGATACCGGTCAGCCCCAGCATTTT
CASSQDTGQPQHF
>NA|TRBJ2-1|TRBV29-1|TRBD2
TGCAGCGTTCCCACCCCAGTCTTAAGGAGACTAGCGGGAGGTTTGTGGCAGTTCTTC
CSVPTPVLRRLAGGLWQFF
>NA|TRBJ2-5|TRBV18|NA
TGTGCCAGCTCACCGGATATGATAGGGGGAGAGACCCAGTACTTC
CASSPDMIGGETQYF
>NA|TRBJ2-5|TRBV28|TRBD1
TGTGCCAGCAGTTTTGGGAAATTACAGGGGTTGACTGGAGAGACCCAGTACTTC
CASSFGKLQGLTGETQYF
>many|TRBJ2-1|TRBV9|NA
TGTGCCAGCAGCGTAGGTTCAGGCCCCCCCAATGAGCAGTTCTTC
CASSVGSGPPNEQFF
>NA|TRBJ2-1|TRBV3-1/TRBV3-2|TRBD2
TGTGCCAGCAGCCAAGAAGGAGCGGGAGGTTTCAATGAGCAGTTCTTC
CASSQEGAGGFNEQFF
>few|TRBJ2-1|TRBV6-5|NA
TGTGCCAGCAGGGGCGACAGGTTTCGAGAGCAGTTCTTC
CASRGDRFREQFF
>NA|TRBJ1-2|TRBV4-1|TRBD1
TGCGCCAGCTCCACAGGGGATGTTGGCTACACCTTC
CASSTGDVGYTF
>NA|TRBJ1-2|TRBV10-3|TRBD1
TGTGCCATCAGGGGGGGCACAGGGGGATATGGCTACACCTTC
CAIRGGTGGYGYTF
>NA|TRBJ1-1|TRBV7-2|NA
TGTGCCAGCAACACCCTGAACACTGAAGCTTTCTTT
CASNTLNTEAFF
>NA|TRBJ1-6|TRBV19|NA
TGTGCCAGTAGTATTCAGGGCTTCGATTCACCCCTCCACTTT
CASSIQGFDSPLHF
>NA|TRBJ1-6|TRBV28|NA
TGTGCCAGCAAGCTGGGGGCAGGGAGGGCACCCCTCCACTTT
CASKLGAGRAPLHF